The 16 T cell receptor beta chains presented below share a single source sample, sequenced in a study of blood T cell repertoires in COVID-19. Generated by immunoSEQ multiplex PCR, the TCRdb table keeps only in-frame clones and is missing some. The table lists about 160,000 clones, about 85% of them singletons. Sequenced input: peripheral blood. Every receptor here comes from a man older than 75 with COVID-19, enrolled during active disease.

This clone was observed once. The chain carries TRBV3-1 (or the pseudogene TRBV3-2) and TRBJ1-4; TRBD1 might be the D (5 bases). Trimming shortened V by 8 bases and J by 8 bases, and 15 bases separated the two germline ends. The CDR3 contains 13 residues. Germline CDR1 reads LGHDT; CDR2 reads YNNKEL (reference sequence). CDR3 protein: CASAGTGREKLFF. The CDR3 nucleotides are TGTGCCAGCGCGGGGACCGGAAGGGAAAAACTGTTTTTT.

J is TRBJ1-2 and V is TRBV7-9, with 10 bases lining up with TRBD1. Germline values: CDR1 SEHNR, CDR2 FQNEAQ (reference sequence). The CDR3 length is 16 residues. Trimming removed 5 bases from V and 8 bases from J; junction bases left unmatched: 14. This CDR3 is CASSLTLSGTGEGYTF. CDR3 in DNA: TGTGCCAGCAGCCTCACGCTATCCGGGACAGGGGAAGGCTACACCTTC.

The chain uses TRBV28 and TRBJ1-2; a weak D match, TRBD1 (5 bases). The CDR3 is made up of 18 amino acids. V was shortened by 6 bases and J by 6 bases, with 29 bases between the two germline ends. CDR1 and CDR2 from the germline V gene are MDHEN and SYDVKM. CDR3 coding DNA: TGTGCCAGCAGACCACTCGACTGGACAACGATTGACCACCATGGCTACACCTTC. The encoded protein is CASRPLDWTTIDHHGYTF.

The CDR3 DNA follows: TGTGCCAGCAGGAGACTGTTGGATGGCAATCAGCCCCAGCATTTT. Its translation is CASRRLLDGNQPQHF. This chain joins TRBV2 and TRBJ1-5; D is unclear. The germline CDR1 and CDR2 sequences are SNHLY and FYNNEI. Trimming cost V 6 bases and J 2 bases, with 14 bases left between them. The CDR3 has 15 amino acids.

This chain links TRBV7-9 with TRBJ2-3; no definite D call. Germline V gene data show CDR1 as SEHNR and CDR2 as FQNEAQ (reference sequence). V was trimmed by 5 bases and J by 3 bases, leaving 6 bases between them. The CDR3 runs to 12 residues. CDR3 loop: CASSPRTDTQYF. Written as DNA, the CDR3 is TGTGCCAGCAGCCCCCGTACAGATACGCAGTATTTT.

As DNA, the CDR3 is TGTGCCAGCAGTCGAACAGGGGACACTGAAGCTTTCTTT. Its protein is CASSRTGDTEAFF. The rearrangement joins TRBV6-5 to TRBJ1-1; 7 nucleotides align to TRBD1. This CDR3 spans 13 amino acids. V was pared by 5 bases and J by 3 bases, with 3 bases of the junction left unmatched. Looked up from germline, CDR1 is MNHEY and CDR2 is SVGAGI.

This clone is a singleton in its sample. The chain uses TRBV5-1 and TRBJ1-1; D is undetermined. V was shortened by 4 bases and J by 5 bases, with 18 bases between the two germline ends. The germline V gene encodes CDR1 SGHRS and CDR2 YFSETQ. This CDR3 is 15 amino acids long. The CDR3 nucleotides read TGCGCCAGCAGCCCCCTTGACGTCAGCGGGACTGAAGCTTTCTTT. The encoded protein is CASSPLDVSGTEAFF.

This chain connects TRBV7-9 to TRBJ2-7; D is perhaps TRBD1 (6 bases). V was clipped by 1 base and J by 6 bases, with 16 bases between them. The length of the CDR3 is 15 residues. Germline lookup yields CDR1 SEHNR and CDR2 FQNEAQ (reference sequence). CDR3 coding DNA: TGTGCCAGCAGCTTAGTTGGACAGCTACCCTTCGAGCAGTACTTC. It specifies CASSLVGQLPFEQYF. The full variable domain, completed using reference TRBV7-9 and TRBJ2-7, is DTGVSQNPRHKITKRGQNVTFRCDPISEHNRLYWYRQTLGQGPEFLTYFQNEAQLEKSRLLSDRFSAERPKGSFSTLEIQRTEQGDSAMYLCASSLVGQLPFEQYFGPGTRLTVT.

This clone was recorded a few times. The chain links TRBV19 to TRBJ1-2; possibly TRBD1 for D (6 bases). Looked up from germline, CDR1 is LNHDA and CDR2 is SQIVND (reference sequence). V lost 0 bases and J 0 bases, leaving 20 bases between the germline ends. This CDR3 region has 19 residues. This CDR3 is CASSIDHRYRVSTNYGYTF. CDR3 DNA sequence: TGTGCCAGTAGTATAGATCACAGGTACAGGGTGAGCACTAACTATGGCTACACCTTC.

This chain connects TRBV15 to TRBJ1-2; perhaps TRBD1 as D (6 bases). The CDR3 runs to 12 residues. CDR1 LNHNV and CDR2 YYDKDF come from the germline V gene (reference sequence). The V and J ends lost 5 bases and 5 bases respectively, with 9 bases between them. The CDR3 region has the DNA TGTGCCACCAGCCGCGACAGGTATGGCTACACCTTC. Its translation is CATSRDRYGYTF.

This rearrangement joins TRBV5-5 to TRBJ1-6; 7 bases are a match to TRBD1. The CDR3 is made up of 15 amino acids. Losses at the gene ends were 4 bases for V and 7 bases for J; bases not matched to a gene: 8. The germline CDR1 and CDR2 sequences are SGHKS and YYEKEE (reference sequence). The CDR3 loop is CASSLLTGDNSPLHF. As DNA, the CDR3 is TGTGCCAGCAGCCTTTTAACAGGGGACAATTCACCCCTCCACTTT.

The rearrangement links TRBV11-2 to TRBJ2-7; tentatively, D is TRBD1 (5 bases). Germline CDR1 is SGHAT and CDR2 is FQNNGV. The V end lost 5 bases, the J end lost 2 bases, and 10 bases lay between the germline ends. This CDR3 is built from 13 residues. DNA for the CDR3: TGTGCCAGCAGCCTCCGACAGACCTACGAGCAGTACTTC. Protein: CASSLRQTYEQYF.

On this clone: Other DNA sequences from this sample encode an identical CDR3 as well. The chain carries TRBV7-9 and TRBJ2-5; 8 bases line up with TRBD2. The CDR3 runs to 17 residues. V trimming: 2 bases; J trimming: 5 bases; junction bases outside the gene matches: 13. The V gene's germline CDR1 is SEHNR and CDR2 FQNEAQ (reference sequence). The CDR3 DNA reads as TGTGCCAGCAGCTTATTTAGCGGGGCTACCCCGGGGGAGACCCAGTACTTC. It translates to CASSLFSGATPGETQYF.

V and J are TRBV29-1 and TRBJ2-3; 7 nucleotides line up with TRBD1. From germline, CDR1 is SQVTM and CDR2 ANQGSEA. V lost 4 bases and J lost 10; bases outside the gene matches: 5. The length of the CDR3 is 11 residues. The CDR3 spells CSVGTGWAQYF. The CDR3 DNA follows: TGCAGCGTTGGGACAGGTTGGGCGCAGTATTTT.

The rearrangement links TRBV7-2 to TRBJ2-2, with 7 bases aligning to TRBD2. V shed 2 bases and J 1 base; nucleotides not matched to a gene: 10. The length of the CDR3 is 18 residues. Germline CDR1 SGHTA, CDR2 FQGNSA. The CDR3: CASSLRVSGGKNTGELFF. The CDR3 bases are TGTGCCAGCAGCTTAAGGGTTTCGGGGGGAAAGAACACCGGGGAGCTGTTTTTT.

The CDR3 reads CASSQDGQGYGYTF. The DNA for the CDR3 is TGCGCCAGCAGCCAAGATGGGCAGGGCTATGGCTACACCTTC. The J gene is TRBJ1-2, the V gene TRBV4-1, with D maybe TRBD1 (5 bases). Germline CDR1 and CDR2: MGHRA and YSYEKL. V lost 0 bases, J lost 4 bases, and 9 bases lay in between. The CDR3 sequence is 14 residues long.